Following are 11 T cell receptor beta chains from one sample sequenced in a study of T cells after yellow fever vaccination (dated by TCRdb to between 2018 and 2020). Taken with the paper, the label for treatment or condition translates to: live attenuated yellow fever vaccine strain. Libraries were prepared through 5' RACE. TCRdb names Illumina NovaSeq 6000 as the instrument used. TCRdb reran the public reads through fastp at Q25 and MiXCR, keeping productive beta chains. When rows share a CDR3 protein, they turn into one entry using the most common DNA and genes. Counted in this sample were hundreds of thousands of distinct CDR3 sequences; about 5.2% of them appeared once. The leading ten clones occupy roughly 3.4% of the sample. The specimen was CD4+ T cells sorted from PBMCs, collected on the day of the yellow fever booster vaccination. These TCRs come from a man aged 18-30 years who received the YFV17D yellow fever vaccine.

This clonotype was detected many times. The V gene is TRBV20-1, the J gene TRBJ2-3; tentatively, D is TRBD2 (6 bases). V was pared by 6 bases and J by 5 bases, with 18 bases between. Germline loops: CDR1 DFQATT, CDR2 SNEGSKA (reference sequence). The CDR3 consists of 14 residues. CDR3 residues: CSAPRGSLGDTQYF. The CDR3 nucleotides are TGCAGTGCCCCCCGGGGGAGCTTGGGAGATACGCAGTATTTT.

This clonotype was counted at least ten times. V is TRBV25-1 and J is TRBJ1-2; TRBD1 is a possible D gene (6 bases). The CDR3 has 14 residues. Germline assignment: CDR1 MGHDK and CDR2 SYGVNS. The V end lost 6 bases, the J end lost 0 bases, and 11 bases lay between the germline ends. The CDR3 DNA sequence: TGTGCCAGCAGATCTACAGGGACTAACTATGGCTACACCTTC. Translation gives CASRSTGTNYGYTF.

This clonotype was detected many times. The chain employs TRBV4-3 and TRBJ2-3, with a possible D match to TRBD2 (5 bases). The CDR3 has 14 amino acids. Germline V gene sequence: CDR1 LGHNA, CDR2 YSLEER. Trimming removed 0 bases from V and 7 bases from J, with 11 bases in between. CDR3 DNA sequence: TGCGCCAGCAGCCAAGATCGGGCGGGTTATACGCAGTATTTT. Translation gives CASSQDRAGYTQYF.

This clonotype was counted at least ten times. The chain is built from TRBV19 and TRBJ1-5; possibly TRBD1 for D (6 bases). Trimming took 5 bases from V and 9 from J, leaving 17 bases between them. This CDR3 comprises 14 residues. The germline V gene has CDR1 LNHDA and CDR2 SQIVND (reference sequence). This CDR3 reads CASSLTGAHGPQHF. The CDR3 nucleotides are TGTGCCAGTAGTTTGACAGGTGCTCACGGGCCCCAGCATTTT. Combining the CDR3 with reference TRBV19 and TRBJ1-5 gives the whole variable domain DGGITQSPKYLFRKEGQNVTLSCEQNLNHDAMYWYRQDPGQGLRLIYYSQIVNDFQKGDIAEGYSVSREKKESFPLTVTSAQKNPTAFYLCASSLTGAHGPQHFGDGTRLSIL.

V and J are TRBV29-1 and TRBJ1-5, with D uncertain. From germline, CDR1 is SQVTM and CDR2 ANQGSEA. The V end was cut by 4 bases, the J end by 6 bases, with 13 bases between. The CDR3 length is 13 residues. The CDR3 DNA sequence: TGCAGCGTTGGCCAATCCCTTGGTCAGCCCCAGCATTTT. Encoded protein: CSVGQSLGQPQHF.

This chain joins TRBV10-3 and TRBJ1-5; 7 bases match TRBD1. Unmatched junction bases numbered 10, after V lost 4 bases and J lost 4 bases. The CDR3 spans 16 residues. The V gene's germline CDR1 is ENHRY and CDR2 SYGVKD. Here the CDR3 reads CAISVLDRFPNQPQHF. For the CDR3, the DNA is TGTGCCATCAGTGTCCTGGACAGGTTCCCGAATCAGCCCCAGCATTTT.

This rearrangement joins TRBV6-1 to TRBJ1-1, with 8 bases matching TRBD1. Germline lookup yields CDR1 MNHNS and CDR2 SASEGT. With V trimmed by 6 bases and J by 5 bases, 26 bases remained unmatched. The CDR3 loop spans 20 amino acids. CDR3: CASSAQLPIRFRGRRTEAFF. The CDR3 nucleotides read TGTGCCAGCAGCGCCCAACTACCTATCCGATTCAGGGGGCGTAGGACTGAAGCTTTCTTT.

The table lists this clonotype with many counts. The rearrangement links TRBV3-2 to TRBJ1-4; the D call of TRBD1 is as the table states it, not checked on the DNA. TRBV3-2 is a pseudogene locus. This CDR3 spans 17 amino acids. The CDR3: CASSQNLTGKENEKLFF. For the CDR3, the DNA is TGTGCCAGCAGCCAAAATCTCACCGGGAAGGAGAATGAAAAACTGTTTTTT.

V usage is TRBV6-2 or TRBV6-3 and J usage is TRBJ1-5, with 9 bases fitting TRBD1. CDR3 length equals 16 residues. Germline V gene data show CDR1 as MNHEY and CDR2 as SVGEGT. The J segment lost 3 bases and the V segment lost 4 bases, leaving 7 bases of the junction unmatched. The CDR3 DNA follows: TGTGCCAGCAGTTCGGGACAGGGCCGGGTCAATCAGCCCCAGCATTTT. Protein sequence: CASSSGQGRVNQPQHF.

This clonotype was counted only a few times. The V and J genes are TRBV29-1 and TRBJ1-1; 9 bases are a match to TRBD1. The CDR3 consists of 15 residues. Per the germline V gene, CDR1 is SQVTM and CDR2 is ANQGSEA. V was clipped by 4 bases and J by 4 bases; unmatched bases: 10. CDR3 protein: CSVAYRGRRGTEAFF. The DNA for the CDR3 is TGCAGCGTTGCTTACAGGGGGCGAAGGGGCACTGAAGCTTTCTTT.

This clonotype turned up a few times. The chain uses TRBV4-3 and TRBJ1-1; 9 bases align to TRBD1. CDR1 LGHNA and CDR2 YSLEER come from the germline V gene. The CDR3 runs 16 residues. Losses at the gene ends were 1 base for V and 5 bases for J; bases not matched to a gene: 8. The CDR3 DNA reads TGCGCCAGCAGCCAAGCCTTAAGACAGGGGGGTACTGAAGCTTTCTTT. It yields the protein CASSQALRQGGTEAFF.